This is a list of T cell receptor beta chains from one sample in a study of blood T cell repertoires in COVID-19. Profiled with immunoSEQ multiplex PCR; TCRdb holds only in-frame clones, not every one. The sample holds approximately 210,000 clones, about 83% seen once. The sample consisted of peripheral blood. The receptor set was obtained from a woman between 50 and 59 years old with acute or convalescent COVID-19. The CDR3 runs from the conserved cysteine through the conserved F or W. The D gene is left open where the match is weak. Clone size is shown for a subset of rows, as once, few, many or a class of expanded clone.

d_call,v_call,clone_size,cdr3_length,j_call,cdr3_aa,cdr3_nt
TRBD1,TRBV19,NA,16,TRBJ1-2,CASSLQRDRRPYGYTF,TGTGCCAGTAGTCTCCAAAGGGACAGACGACCCTATGGCTACACCTTC
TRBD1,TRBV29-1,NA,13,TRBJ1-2,CSVEGQGAYGYTF,TGCAGCGTTGAAGGACAGGGGGCGTATGGCTACACCTTC
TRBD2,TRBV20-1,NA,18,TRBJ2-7,CSASGPWSASGRVYEQYF,TGCAGTGCTAGTGGGCCTTGGTCGGCTAGCGGGAGAGTCTACGAGCAGTACTTC
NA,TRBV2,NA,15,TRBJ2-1,CASSDSGGYYNEQFF,TGTGCCAGCAGTGATTCGGGGGGCTACTACAATGAGCAGTTCTTC
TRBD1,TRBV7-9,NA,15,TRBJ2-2,CASSPTTGVIGELFF,TGTGCCAGCAGCCCAACCACAGGGGTTATCGGGGAGCTGTTTTTT
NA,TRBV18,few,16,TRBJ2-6,CASSPRLAVGANVLTF,TGTGCCAGCTCACCCCGACTCGCAGTAGGGGCCAACGTCCTGACTTTC
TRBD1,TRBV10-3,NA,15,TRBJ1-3,CAISMTGGDGNTIYF,TGTGCCATCAGTATGACAGGGGGAGATGGAAACACCATATATTTT
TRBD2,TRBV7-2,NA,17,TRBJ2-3,CASSLEGLATSTDTQYF,TGTGCCAGCAGCTTAGAGGGACTAGCAACTAGCACAGATACGCAGTATTTT
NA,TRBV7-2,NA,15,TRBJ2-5,CASNGFGTPFSTQYF,TGTGCCAGCAACGGGTTCGGTACCCCATTCAGCACCCAGTACTTC
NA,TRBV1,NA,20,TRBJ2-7,CTSSQGLKASGRKTDYEQYF,TGCACCAGCAGCCAAGGTCTCAAGGCTAGCGGGAGAAAGACTGATTACGAGCAGTACTTC
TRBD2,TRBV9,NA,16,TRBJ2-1,CASSVSGISSYNEQFF,TGTGCCAGCAGCGTTAGCGGGATAAGCTCCTACAATGAGCAGTTCTTC
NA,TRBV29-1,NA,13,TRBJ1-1,CSVVTTENTEAFF,TGCAGCGTTGTGACGACAGAGAACACTGAAGCTTTCTTT
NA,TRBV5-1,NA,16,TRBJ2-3,CASSLVASASTDTQYF,TGCGCCAGCAGCTTGGTGGCTAGTGCTAGCACAGATACGCAGTATTTT
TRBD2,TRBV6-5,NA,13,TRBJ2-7,CASRGTSFNEQYF,TGTGCCAGCAGGGGGACTAGCTTCAACGAGCAGTACTTC
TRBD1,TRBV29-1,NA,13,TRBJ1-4,CSVRQGWGEKLFF,TGCAGCGTTCGACAGGGCTGGGGTGAAAAACTGTTTTTT
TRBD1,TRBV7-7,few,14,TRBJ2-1,CASSTGQALGEQFF,TGTGCCAGCAGCACGGGACAGGCTCTGGGGGAGCAGTTCTTC
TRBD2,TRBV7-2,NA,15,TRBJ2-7,CASRQTSGTSYEQYF,TGTGCCAGCAGACAGACTAGCGGGACCTCCTACGAGCAGTACTTC
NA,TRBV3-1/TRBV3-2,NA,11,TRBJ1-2,CASSQQDGSVF,TGTGCCAGCAGCCAGCAAGACGGAAGCGTCTTC
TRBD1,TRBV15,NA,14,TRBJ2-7,CATSRTGSFYEQYF,TGTGCCACCAGCCGGACAGGGAGCTTTTACGAGCAGTACTTC
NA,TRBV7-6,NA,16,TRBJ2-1,CASSQESGKVSYEQFF,TGTGCCAGCAGTCAGGAATCCGGGAAAGTCTCGTATGAGCAGTTCTTC
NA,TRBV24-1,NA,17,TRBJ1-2,CATSDPSDPRGGYGYTF,TGTGCCACCAGTGACCCTTCCGACCCACGAGGGGGCTATGGCTACACCTTC
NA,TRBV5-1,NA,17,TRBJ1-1,CASSFTSISSGYTEAFF,TGCGCCAGCAGCTTCACCTCAATCTCGTCGGGTTACACTGAAGCTTTCTTT
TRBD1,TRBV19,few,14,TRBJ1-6,CASNEQGAGSPLHF,TGTGCCAGTAATGAACAGGGGGCTGGTTCACCCCTCCACTTT
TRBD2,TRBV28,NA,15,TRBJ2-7,CASSLVIAGGYEQYF,TGTGCCAGCAGTTTAGTGATAGCGGGAGGCTACGAGCAGTACTTC
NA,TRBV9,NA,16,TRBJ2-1,CASSVVPDSPLYEQFF,TGTGCCAGCAGCGTAGTACCCGACAGTCCCCTATATGAGCAGTTCTTC
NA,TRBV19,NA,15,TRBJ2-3,CASSQLARVADTQYF,TGTGCCAGTAGTCAGCTAGCTCGCGTAGCAGATACGCAGTATTTT
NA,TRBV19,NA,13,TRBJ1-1,CASSFDRNTEAFF,TGTGCCAGTAGTTTCGACAGGAACACTGAAGCTTTCTTT
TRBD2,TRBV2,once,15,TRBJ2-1,CASSWTSGSYNEQFF,TGTGCCAGCAGTTGGACTAGCGGGAGCTACAATGAGCAGTTCTTC
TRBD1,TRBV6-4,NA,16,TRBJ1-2,CASSDSKTGGSGGYTF,TGTGCCAGCAGTGACTCAAAAACAGGGGGAAGCGGTGGCTACACCTTC
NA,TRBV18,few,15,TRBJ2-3,CASSPTRGGTDTQYF,TGTGCCAGCTCACCGACCCGAGGAGGAACAGATACGCAGTATTTT
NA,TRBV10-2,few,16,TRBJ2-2,CASRPLGGGPDGELFF,TGCGCCAGCAGACCCTTAGGGGGAGGGCCTGACGGGGAGCTGTTTTTT
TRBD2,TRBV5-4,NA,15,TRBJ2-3,CASSWGGQNTDTQYF,TGTGCCAGCAGCTGGGGAGGGCAGAACACAGATACGCAGTATTTT
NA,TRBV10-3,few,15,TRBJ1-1,CAISEWGRENTEAFF,TGTGCCATCAGTGAGTGGGGCAGGGAGAACACTGAAGCTTTCTTT
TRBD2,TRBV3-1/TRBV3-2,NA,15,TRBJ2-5,CASSPLREGRETQYF,TGTGCCAGCAGCCCACTGCGGGAGGGCCGGGAGACCCAGTACTTC
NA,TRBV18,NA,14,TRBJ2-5,CASSPRQGPETQYF,TGTGCCAGCTCACCACGGCAGGGGCCAGAGACCCAGTACTTC
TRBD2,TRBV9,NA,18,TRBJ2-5,CASSVETSARGAQETQYF,TGTGCCAGCAGCGTAGAGACTAGCGCCCGCGGTGCCCAAGAGACCCAGTACTTC
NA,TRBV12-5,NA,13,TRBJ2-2,CASGLGATGELFF,TGTGCTAGTGGTTTGGGGGCCACCGGGGAGCTGTTTTTT
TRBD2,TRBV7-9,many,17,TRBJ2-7,CASSLGKLAGDSYEQYF,TGTGCCAGCAGCTTAGGGAAACTAGCGGGGGACTCCTACGAGCAGTACTTC
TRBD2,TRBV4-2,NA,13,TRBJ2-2,CASSPGTSGELFF,TGTGCCAGCAGCCCCGGGACTAGCGGGGAGCTGTTTTTT
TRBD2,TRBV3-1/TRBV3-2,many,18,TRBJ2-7,CASSQRPYPGGPSYEQYF,TGTGCCAGCAGCCAAAGACCCTATCCGGGGGGGCCATCCTACGAGCAGTACTTC
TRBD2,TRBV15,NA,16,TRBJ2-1,CATSRDGGLAGNEQFF,TGTGCCACCAGCAGAGATGGGGGACTAGCGGGCAATGAGCAGTTCTTC
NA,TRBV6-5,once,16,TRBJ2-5,CASSYSTSGGKETQYF,TGTGCCAGCAGTTACTCAACGTCCGGGGGAAAAGAGACCCAGTACTTC
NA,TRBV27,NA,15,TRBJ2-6,CASSLSYSGANVLTF,TGTGCCAGCAGTTTATCTTATTCTGGGGCCAACGTCCTGACTTTC
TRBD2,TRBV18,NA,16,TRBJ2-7,CASSPSGLAGGYEQYF,TGTGCCAGCTCACCAAGTGGACTAGCGGGAGGATACGAGCAGTACTTC